Shown below are 30 T cell receptor beta chains from a single sample sequenced in a study of glioma-infiltrating T cells after dendritic cell vaccination. Repertoires were generated with immunoSEQ multiplex PCR, while TCRdb's copy carries only in-frame clones and drops some. The sample records about 21,000 clones, 79% being singletons. The source material was blood, sampled before dendritic cell vaccination. Every receptor here comes from a human donor with glioblastoma.

Remarks on this clone: A read error may account for a junction end that differs from germline. Other DNA sequences from this sample encode an identical CDR3 as well. The J gene is TRBJ1-5, the V gene TRBV18, with 10 bases that match TRBD1. Germline CDR1 KGHSH, CDR2 LQKENI. CDR3 length: 15 residues. The CDR3 DNA follows: TGCGCCAGCTCACGGGGACAGGGGTTGAATCAGCCCCAGCATTTT. As protein: CASSRGQGLNQPQHF.

As DNA, the CDR3 is TGTGCCAGCAGCACTCGGACAGGGGGGGAGACCCAGTACTTC. Its protein is CASSTRTGGETQYF. This chain connects TRBV7-2 to TRBJ2-5; 10 bases match TRBD1. CDR1 and CDR2 (germline): SGHTA, FQGNSA. With 5 bases clipped from V and 5 bases from J, the junction kept 5 bases outside the gene matches. The CDR3 sequence is 14 residues long.

The genes are TRBV15 and TRBJ1-2; D not resolved. CDR1 LNHNV and CDR2 YYDKDF come from the germline V gene (reference sequence). V lost 3 bases, J lost 9 bases, and 14 bases lay in between. The length of the CDR3 is 13 residues. Written as DNA, the CDR3 is TGTGCCACCAGCAGGGAAAACGGGGATCGCTACACCTTC. This codes for CATSRENGDRYTF.

This rearrangement joins TRBV27 to TRBJ2-7, with 8 nucleotides matching TRBD2. The CDR3 runs to 14 residues. Germline assignment: CDR1 MNHEY and CDR2 SMNVEV (reference sequence). Trimming took 6 bases from V and 3 from J; bases not matched to a gene: 7. The DNA of the CDR3 is TGTGCCAGCAGCGTAGCGGGAAGATACTACGAGCAGTACTTC. This encodes CASSVAGRYYEQYF.

This chain links TRBV27 with TRBJ2-2; TRBD2 might be the D (6 bases). V lost 5 bases to trimming and J lost 1 base, with 17 bases between them. Germline CDR1 is MNHEY and CDR2 is SMNVEV (reference sequence). This CDR3 region has 17 residues. This CDR3 is CASSPQGWRENTGELFF. CDR3 nucleotides: TGTGCCAGCAGTCCCCAGGGCTGGCGGGAGAACACCGGGGAGCTGTTTTTT.

In DNA form, the CDR3 reads TGTGCCAGCAGCTTAGGGGCGGGAGATCTCAATGAGCAGTTCTTC. The encoded protein is CASSLGAGDLNEQFF. The rearrangement joins TRBV7-7 to TRBJ2-1; 7 bases are a match to TRBD2. The germline CDR1 and CDR2 sequences are SSHAT and FNYEAQ (reference sequence). V gave up 1 base and J gave up 6 bases; unmatched junction bases: 6. The CDR3 spans 15 residues.

The genes are TRBV27 and TRBJ2-2; 7 bases fit TRBD2. This CDR3 region has 14 residues. Germline V gives CDR1 MNHEY, CDR2 SMNVEV (reference sequence). After removal of 8 bases from V and 7 bases from J, the junction contained 10 bases not matched to a gene. CDR3 protein: CASRGVGVGGELFF. As DNA, the CDR3 is TGTGCCAGCCGGGGGGTGGGAGTTGGCGGGGAGCTGTTTTTT.

V gene TRBV4-3 combines with J gene TRBJ2-3; tentative D call: TRBD2 (5 bases). CDR1 is LGHNA, CDR2 YSLEER, per germline. Trimming removed 4 bases from V and 3 bases from J, with 14 bases in between. This CDR3 has 15 residues. The DNA for the CDR3 is TGCGCCAGCAGCCTGGAAGCCAGAGGGACAGATACGCAGTATTTT. Translation gives CASSLEARGTDTQYF.

CDR3 in DNA: TGTGCCAGCAGTTCAGGGTACACTGAAGCTTTCTTT. Protein sequence: CASSSGYTEAFF. The chain is built from TRBV7-9 and TRBJ1-1; TRBD1 might be the D (5 bases). The V end was cut by 6 bases, the J end by 3 bases, with 8 bases between. Germline assignment: CDR1 SEHNR and CDR2 FQNEAQ (reference sequence). The CDR3 is made up of 12 amino acids.

In its sample, this clone was seen once. This chain joins TRBV30 and TRBJ2-2, with TRBD2 matching over 13 bases. Per germline, CDR1 GTSNPN and CDR2 SVGIG (reference sequence). J was trimmed by 5 bases and V by 3 bases; bases with no gene match: 0. The CDR3 is made up of 14 amino acids. DNA for the CDR3: TGTGCCTGGAGGGGACTAGCGGGAACCGGGGAGCTGTTTTTT. Its protein is CAWRGLAGTGELFF.

The rearrangement links TRBV4-3 to TRBJ1-2; 7 nucleotides agree with TRBD1. CDR3 length: 16 amino acids. Germline V gene data show CDR1 as LGHNA and CDR2 as YSLEER. J lost 0 bases, V lost 3 bases, and 7 bases had no gene match. As DNA, the CDR3 is TGCGCCAGCAGCCACGAAAGGGGGCTACCTAACTATGGCTACACCTTC. Protein sequence: CASSHERGLPNYGYTF.

The chain recombines TRBV6-5 with TRBJ2-2, with D maybe TRBD1 (5 bases). V lost 7 bases and J lost 4, with 13 bases in between. CDR1 and CDR2 from the germline V gene are MNHEY and SVGAGI. CDR3 length equals 14 residues. CDR3 residues: CASIRQGATGELFF. CDR3 coding DNA: TGTGCCAGCATCCGACAAGGGGCCACCGGGGAGCTGTTTTTT.

The DNA for the CDR3 is TGTGCCAGTAGTATAACGGGTCTCGGGGACATTCAGTACTTC. Its translation is CASSITGLGDIQYF. V gene TRBV19 combines with J gene TRBJ2-4, with a tentative D call TRBD2 (5 bases). The CDR3 covers 14 residues. Per germline, CDR1 LNHDA and CDR2 SQIVND (reference sequence). V lost 2 bases and J lost 8, with 13 bases in between.

CDR3 protein: CASSLQSAGYGYTF. CDR3 DNA sequence: TGTGCCAGCAGCCTACAGTCAGCGGGCTATGGCTACACCTTC. The chain carries TRBV11-2 and TRBJ1-2; D is unresolved. This CDR3 region has 14 residues. V gave up 5 bases and J gave up 4 bases, with 14 bases separating them. Germline V gives CDR1 SGHAT, CDR2 FQNNGV. Variable domain in full (rest from reference TRBV11-2 and TRBJ1-2): EAGVAQSPRYKIIEKRQSVAFWCNPISGHATLYWYQQILGQGPKLLIQFQNNGVVDDSQLPKDRFSAERLKGVDSTLKIQPAKLEDSAVYLCASSLQSAGYGYTFGSGTRLTVV.

The chain is built from TRBV14 and TRBJ1-1; D is uncertain. V was trimmed by 2 bases and J by 2 bases, leaving 12 bases between them. There are 15 residues in the CDR3. Germline V gene lookup returns CDR1 SGHDN and CDR2 FVKESK. The chain's CDR3 is CASSQTDSHNTEAFF. DNA for the CDR3: TGTGCCAGCAGCCAAACCGATAGCCACAACACTGAAGCTTTCTTT. Combining the CDR3 with reference TRBV14 and TRBJ1-1 gives the whole variable domain EAGVTQFPSHSVIEKGQTVTLRCDPISGHDNLYWYRRVMGKEIKFLLHFVKESKQDESGMPNNRFLAERTGGTYSTLKVQPAELEDSGVYFCASSQTDSHNTEAFFGQGTRLTVV.

This chain uses TRBV6-5 with TRBJ1-2; possibly TRBD1 for D (6 bases). CDR3 length: 16 amino acids. CDR1 is MNHEY, CDR2 SVGAGI, per germline. V lost 2 bases and J 8 bases, leaving 21 bases between the germline ends. CDR3 sequence: CASSYIGGQGSGGYTF. The DNA of the CDR3 is TGTGCCAGCAGTTACATCGGTGGGCAGGGGTCTGGAGGCTACACCTTC.

In regard to this clone: One end of the junction is discordant with germline, which a read error may explain. This chain uses TRBV5-4 with TRBJ2-3, with 8 bases matching TRBD1. The CDR3 extends over 17 amino acids. Germline-derived CDR1 and CDR2 are SGHNT and YYREEE (reference sequence). For the CDR3, the DNA is TGCGCCAGCAGCCAGGGGGCTACGGGCCCCAGCACAGATACGCAGTATTTT. Amino acids: CASSQGATGPSTDTQYF.

This chain joins TRBV7-2 and TRBJ2-7; weak D call: TRBD2 (5 bases). Germline CDR1 and CDR2: SGHTA and FQGNSA. This CDR3 contains 12 residues. V lost 5 bases, J lost 4 bases, and 9 bases lay in between. CDR3 region: CASSAAAYEQYF. CDR3 DNA sequence: TGTGCCAGCAGCGCAGCGGCATACGAGCAGTACTTC.

CDR3 sequence (DNA): TGTGCCGTCGGGGAGGGTGTAAGTGGAGAGACCCAGTACTTC. The encoded protein is CAVGEGVSGETQYF. The chain uses TRBV11-2 and TRBJ2-5; TRBD2 matches at 7 bases. CDR1 is SGHAT, CDR2 FQNNGV, per germline. The J segment lost 4 bases and the V segment lost 11 bases, leaving 13 bases of the junction unmatched. This CDR3 spans 14 amino acids.

The V call is TRBV19, the J call TRBJ2-3; 8 positions match TRBD2. Germline V gives CDR1 LNHDA, CDR2 SQIVND (reference sequence). The junction had 9 bases not matched to a gene; V was cut back by 8 bases and J by 2 bases. The CDR3 has 15 amino acids. CDR3 nucleotides: TGTGCCAGTCGGGCTAGCGGGTTCATCACAGATACGCAGTATTTT. Translation gives CASRASGFITDTQYF.

J is TRBJ1-2 and V is TRBV30, with 8 bases fitting TRBD1. Looked up from germline, CDR1 is GTSNPN and CDR2 is SVGIG (reference sequence). CDR3 length equals 14 residues. V lost 3 bases to trimming and J lost 2 bases; unmatched junction nucleotides: 5. The CDR3 DNA sequence: TGTGCCTGGAGAGGGGACAGGCCGAACTATGGCTACACCTTC. It encodes CAWRGDRPNYGYTF.

This chain links TRBV9 with TRBJ1-1; no reliable D call. V was pared by 0 bases and J by 0 bases, with 9 bases between. The germline CDR1 and CDR2 sequences are SGDLS and YYNGEE. The CDR3 covers 15 residues. This chain's CDR3 is CASSVDILLNTEAFF. In nucleotides, the CDR3 is TGTGCCAGCAGCGTAGATATCCTCCTGAACACTGAAGCTTTCTTT.

V gene TRBV6-4 combines with J gene TRBJ1-1; the D gene is possibly TRBD1 (5 bases). The V end lost 10 bases, the J end lost 0 bases, and 18 bases lay between the germline ends. CDR1 is MRHNA and CDR2 is SNTAGT in the germline V gene. The CDR3 sequence is 15 residues long. CDR3 DNA: TGTGCCATTCCTGACAGAGGAGACATGAACACTGAAGCTTTCTTT. It is translated as CAIPDRGDMNTEAFF.

V gene TRBV7-3 combines with J gene TRBJ2-5, with TRBD1 matching 9 bases. CDR1 and CDR2 from the germline V gene are SGHTA and FQGTGA. V was clipped by 5 bases and J by 5 bases; unmatched bases: 9. This CDR3 contains 15 residues. The CDR3 DNA sequence: TGTGCCAGCAGCCCCGGACAGGGGCGCTGGGAGACCCAGTACTTC. Amino acid sequence: CASSPGQGRWETQYF.

This rearrangement joins TRBV27 to TRBJ1-1; 8 bases agree with TRBD1. Looked up from germline, CDR1 is MNHEY and CDR2 is SMNVEV (reference sequence). This CDR3 is built from 13 residues. Losses at the gene ends were 8 bases for V and 3 bases for J; bases not matched to a gene: 5. This chain's CDR3 is CASALDRDTEAFF. The CDR3 DNA is TGTGCCAGCGCCCTGGACAGGGACACTGAAGCTTTCTTT.

The chain combines TRBV6-1 with TRBJ1-2; D unclear. CDR3 size: 13 residues. Trimming pared 4 bases from V and 0 bases from J, leaving 6 bases between. Germline assignment: CDR1 MNHNS and CDR2 SASEGT. This CDR3 reads CASSGQPNYGYTF. CDR3 DNA sequence: TGTGCCAGCAGTGGACAACCTAACTATGGCTACACCTTC.

V is TRBV27 and J is TRBJ2-5, with a possible D match to TRBD2 (7 bases). The CDR3 runs to 12 residues. Trimming stripped 6 bases from V and 5 bases from J, with 10 bases between. Germline CDR1 MNHEY, CDR2 SMNVEV (reference sequence). CDR3: CASRGGGETQYF. CDR3 sequence (DNA): TGTGCCAGCAGAGGGGGAGGGGAGACCCAGTACTTC.

The CDR3 here is CASSQVNGQLYEQYF. As DNA, the CDR3 is TGCGCCAGCAGCCAAGTGAATGGGCAACTCTACGAGCAGTACTTC. The V call is TRBV4-1, the J call TRBJ2-7; the D is unclear. CDR1 MGHRA and CDR2 YSYEKL come from the germline V gene. V lost 1 base, J lost 3 bases, and 13 bases lay in between. The CDR3 is 15 amino acids.

V and J are TRBV5-1 and TRBJ2-5; TRBD2 agrees at 15 bases. With 4 bases clipped from V and 1 base from J, the junction kept 2 bases outside the gene matches. CDR1 and CDR2 from the germline V gene are SGHRS and YFSETQ. The CDR3 sequence is 16 residues long. The CDR3 region is CASSPGLAGGQETQYF. DNA of the CDR3: TGCGCCAGCAGCCCGGGACTAGCGGGGGGCCAAGAGACCCAGTACTTC.

This chain links TRBV30 with TRBJ2-2, with D perhaps matching TRBD2 (5 bases). Trimming pared 4 bases from V and 4 bases from J, leaving 13 bases between. This CDR3 spans 14 amino acids. Germline CDR1 reads GTSNPN; CDR2 reads SVGIG (reference sequence). Here the CDR3 reads CAWTPSWFTGELFF. DNA of the CDR3: TGTGCCTGGACGCCTAGCTGGTTCACCGGGGAGCTGTTTTTT. Full variable domain (outside the CDR3, taken from reference TRBV30 and TRBJ2-2): SQTIHQWPATLVQPVGSPLSLECTVEGTSNPNLYWYRQAAGRGLQLLFYSVGIGQISSEVPQNLSASRPQDRQFILSSKKLLLSDSGFYLCAWTPSWFTGELFFGEGSRLTVL.